This entry is about one TCR beta chain. The antigen it recognizes is unknown. Per-base quality was not reported, and no clone a single base away is much larger than it. Inclusive of the bounding cysteine and phenylalanine, the CDR3 is 10 residues long. Only CDR3 DNA remains: 30 bases, in frame from the first base. The junction carries 7 bases between V and J, which are trimmed by 6 bases and 11 bases respectively. CDR1 and CDR2 are read off the germline V gene as MNHEY and SVGAGI. The collaborating institutions used their own protocols to collect whole blood in K2EDTA tubes. Collaborator samples were shipped for TCRbeta analysis as frozen whole blood, isolated PBMCs, or DNA extracted from either sample type. TCRbeta CDR3 regions were amplified from genomic DNA using the immunoSEQ Assay, a bias-controlled multiplex PCR. Turning to the authors' computational methods: Within the assay, amplification of reference gene primers was used to estimate how many nucleated cells each sample contained. To quantify the absolute abundance of each unique TCRbeta CDR3 rearrangement, sequence reads were collapsed and filtered. For each sample, productive Simpson clonality was calculated as the square root of Simpson's diversity index across productive rearrangements. The table was pulled from immuneACCESS by TCRdb, which kept in-frame rearrangements only. Such tables lose some clones; where checked, under half of the loss comes from unresolved V genes, and the rest has no known cause. That table is the source of V, J and clone size, and D and trimming were worked out from the DNA. This sample lists over 150,000 clones; approximately 91% were detected once. Jointly, the top ten make up roughly 2.1% of the sample.

This sample is drawn from a study of blood T cell repertoires in COVID-19 (TCRdb year 2020). About the study as a whole: The collaborator samples originated in the United States, Italy and Spain and spanned the acute and convalescent phases of COVID-19. The material from the prospective study consisted of cDNA or gDNA derived from T cells, B-cell-depleted T cells, or PBMCs. The dataset comprised deeply sampled blood TCRbeta repertoires from subjects exposed to, actively infected with, or recovered from COVID-19. A freely available public database, intended as a resource for researchers studying the immune response to SARS-CoV-2, is where the repertoires were released. The samples were drawn from the first 160 participants of the ongoing ImmuneRACE study and from 950 to 1,500 subjects provided by 6 global collaborators. Sample metadata almost always included a de-identified subject ID, COVID-19 status, age in years and sex. Where available, HLA class I and class II types were obtained from metadata supplied by the sample provider rather than from assay-based typing.

Here is what the overall study found, with its caveats: Clinical and demographic metadata were provided uncurated, with the amount varying by source and participant.

The TCR sequence derives from a man younger than 35 with acute or convalescent COVID-19. The sample was peripheral blood. The sequence is built from TRBV6-5 and TRBJ1-4; the D gene is not confidently resolved. This receptor carries the CDR3 CASRTRKLFF. In nucleotides, the sequence is TGTGCCAGCAGGACGAGGAAACTGTTTTTT.